The entry below describes one TCR beta chain. What it binds is unknown. The CDR3 spans 15 residues. Reanalyzing the 5' RACE reads, TCRdb keeps one entry per CDR3 protein, without DNA. This table holds about 260,000 distinct CDR3 sequences. The data belong to a study of T cells expressing NK-cell markers. Study details: Underlying the TCR beta repertoires were sorted CD3+CD56+NKG2C+, CD3+CD56+NKG2C- and CD3+CD56-NKG2C+ T cells. Study-wide results and limits: In a group of about six donors, dominant NKG2C+ clonotypes represented about 1.0-7.5% of CD8+ T cells.

This TCR was sampled from a woman between 18 and 75 years old in good health. The sample consisted of blood T cells: a sorted CD56 or NKG2C T cell subset, CD4+ or CD8+ T cells, or bulk PBMC T cells (not recorded which). V and J are TRBV12-3 or TRBV12-4 and TRBJ1-5; TCRdb's D gene call, TRBD1, goes unchecked for lack of DNA. The CDR3 sequence: CASSLTGGTNQPQHF.